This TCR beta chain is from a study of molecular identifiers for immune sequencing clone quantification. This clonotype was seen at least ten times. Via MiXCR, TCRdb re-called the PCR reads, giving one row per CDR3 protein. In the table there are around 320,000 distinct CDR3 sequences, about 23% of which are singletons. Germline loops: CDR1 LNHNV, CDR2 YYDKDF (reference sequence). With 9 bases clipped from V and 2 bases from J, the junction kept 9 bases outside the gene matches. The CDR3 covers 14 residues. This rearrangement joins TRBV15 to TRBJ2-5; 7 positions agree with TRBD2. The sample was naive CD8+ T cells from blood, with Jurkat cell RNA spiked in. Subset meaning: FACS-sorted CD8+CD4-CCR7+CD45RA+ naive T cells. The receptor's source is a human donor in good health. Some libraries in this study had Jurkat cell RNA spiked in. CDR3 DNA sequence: TGTGCCACTTCTGAAGCGGGGATGCAAGAGACCCAGTACTTC. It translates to CATSEAGMQETQYF.